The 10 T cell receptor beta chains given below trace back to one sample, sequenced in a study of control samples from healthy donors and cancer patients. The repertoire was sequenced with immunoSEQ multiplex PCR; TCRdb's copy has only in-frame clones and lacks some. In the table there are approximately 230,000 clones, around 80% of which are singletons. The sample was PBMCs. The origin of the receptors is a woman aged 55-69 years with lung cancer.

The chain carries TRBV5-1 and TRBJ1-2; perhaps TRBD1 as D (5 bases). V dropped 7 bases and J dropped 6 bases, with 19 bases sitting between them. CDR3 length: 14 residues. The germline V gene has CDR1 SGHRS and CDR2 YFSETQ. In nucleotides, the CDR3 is TGCGCCAGCCGGGAGGTGGGGCTAGGTGATGGCTACACCTTC. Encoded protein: CASREVGLGDGYTF.

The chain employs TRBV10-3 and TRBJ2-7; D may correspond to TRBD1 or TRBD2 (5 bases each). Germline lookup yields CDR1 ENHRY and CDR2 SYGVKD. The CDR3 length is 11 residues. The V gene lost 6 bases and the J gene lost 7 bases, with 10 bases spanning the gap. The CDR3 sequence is CAISEGREQYF. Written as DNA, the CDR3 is TGTGCCATCAGCGAGGGGCGGGAGCAGTACTTC.

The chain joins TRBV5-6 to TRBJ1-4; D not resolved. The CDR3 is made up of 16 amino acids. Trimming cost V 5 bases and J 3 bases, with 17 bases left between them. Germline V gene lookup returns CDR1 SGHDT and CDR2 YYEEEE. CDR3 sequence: CASSRRARNPNEKLFF. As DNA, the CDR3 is TGTGCCAGCAGTCGAAGAGCACGGAACCCTAATGAAAAACTGTTTTTT. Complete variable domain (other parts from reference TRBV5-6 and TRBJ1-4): DAGVTQSPTHLIKTRGQQVTLRCSPKSGHDTVSWYQQALGQGPQFIFQYYEEEERQRGNFPDRFSGHQFPNYSSELNVNALLLGDSALYLCASSRRARNPNEKLFFGSGTQLSVL.

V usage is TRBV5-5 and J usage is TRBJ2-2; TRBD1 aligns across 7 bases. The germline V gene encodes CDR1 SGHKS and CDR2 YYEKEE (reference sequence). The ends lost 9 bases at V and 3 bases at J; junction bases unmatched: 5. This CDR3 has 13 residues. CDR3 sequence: CATSQGHTGELFF. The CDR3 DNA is TGTGCCACCTCACAGGGGCACACCGGGGAGCTGTTTTTT.

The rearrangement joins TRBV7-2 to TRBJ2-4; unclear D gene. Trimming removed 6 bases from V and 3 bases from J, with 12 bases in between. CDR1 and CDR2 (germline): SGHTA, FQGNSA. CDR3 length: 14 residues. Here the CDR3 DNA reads TGTGCCAGCAGTACGACCCTTGGCAAAAACATTCAGTACTTC. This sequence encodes CASSTTLGKNIQYF.

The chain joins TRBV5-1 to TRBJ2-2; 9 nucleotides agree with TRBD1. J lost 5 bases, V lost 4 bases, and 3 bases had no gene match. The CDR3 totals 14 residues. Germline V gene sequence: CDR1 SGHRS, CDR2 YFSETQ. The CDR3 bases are TGCGCCAGCAGCGCCGGACAGGGGACCGGGGAGCTGTTTTTT. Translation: CASSAGQGTGELFF.

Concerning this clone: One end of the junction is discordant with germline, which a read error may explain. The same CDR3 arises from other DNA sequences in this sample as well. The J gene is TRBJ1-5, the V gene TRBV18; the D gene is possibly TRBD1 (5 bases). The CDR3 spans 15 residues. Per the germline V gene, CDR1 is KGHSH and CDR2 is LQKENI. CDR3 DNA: TGTGCTAGCTCACCGCCCGGGGGGGGCAATCAGCCCCAGCATTTT. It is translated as CASSPPGGGNQPQHF. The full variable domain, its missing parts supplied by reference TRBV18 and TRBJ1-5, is NAGVMQNPRHLVRRRGQEARLRCSPMKGHSHVYWYRQLPEEGLKFMVYLQKENIIDESGMPKERFSAEFPKEGPSILRIQQVVRGDSAAYFCASSPPGGGNQPQHFGDGTRLSIL.

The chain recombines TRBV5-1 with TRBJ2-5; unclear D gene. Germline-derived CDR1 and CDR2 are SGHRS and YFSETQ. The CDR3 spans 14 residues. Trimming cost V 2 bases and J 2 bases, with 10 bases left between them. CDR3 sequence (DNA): TGCGCCAGCAGCTTCAGTACGGGTCAAGAGACCCAGTACTTC. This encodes CASSFSTGQETQYF.

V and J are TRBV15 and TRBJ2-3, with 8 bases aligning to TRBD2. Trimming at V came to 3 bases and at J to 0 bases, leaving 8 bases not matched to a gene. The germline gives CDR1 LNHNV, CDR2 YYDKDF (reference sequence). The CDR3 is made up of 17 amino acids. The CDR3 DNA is TGTGCCACCAGCAGGACCCTAGCGGGCGCAAGCACAGATACGCAGTATTTT. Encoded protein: CATSRTLAGASTDTQYF.

CDR3 coding DNA: TGTGCCTGGAGCGGACTAGCGGGATTTGTTGGTGAGCAGTTCTTC. Its protein product is CAWSGLAGFVGEQFF. This chain links TRBV30 with TRBJ2-1; TRBD2 matches at 12 bases. Per the germline V gene, CDR1 is GTSNPN and CDR2 is SVGIG (reference sequence). The CDR3 totals 15 residues. V dropped 3 bases and J dropped 9; count of bases not matched to a gene: 9.